Listed here are 15 T cell receptor beta chains from one sample, sequenced in a study of Ad26.COV2.S vaccination and SARS-CoV-2 variants. As to treatment: roughly 18 received Ad26.COV2.S at low or high dose, single or two shots; roughly five received placebo; per-sample allocation not given. The investigators took samples on day 63 after the first vaccine or placebo injection. Assay: immunoSEQ multiplex PCR; the TCRdb copy retains only in-frame clones and omits some. The sample lists 350,000 to 500,000 clones, approximately 92% occurring once. The sequencing used peripheral blood, collected in a trial of Ad26.COV2.S vaccine versus placebo. These receptors came from a person between 18 and 65 years old who received the Ad26.COV2.S COVID-19 vaccine or a placebo.

DNA for the CDR3: TGTGCCAGCACTACCACAAATTCACCCCTCCACTTT. Its protein product is CASTTTNSPLHF. V gene TRBV27 combines with J gene TRBJ1-6; no firm D call. In germline, CDR1 is MNHEY, CDR2 SMNVEV (reference sequence). The CDR3 runs to 12 residues. Trimming cost V 7 bases and J 7 bases, with 8 bases left between them.

This chain connects TRBV27 to TRBJ1-1, with D uncertain. V was pared by 8 bases and J by 0 bases, with 10 bases between. CDR3 length equals 13 residues. Germline values: CDR1 MNHEY, CDR2 SMNVEV (reference sequence). As DNA, the CDR3 is TGTGCCAGCCGCAGACCCATGAACACTGAAGCTTTCTTT. Encoded protein: CASRRPMNTEAFF.

The chain combines TRBV9 with TRBJ2-7; 7 bases match TRBD1. V dropped 1 base and J dropped 6; count of bases not matched to a gene: 7. Germline CDR1 and CDR2: SGDLS and YYNGEE. The CDR3 is 14 residues long. CDR3 sequence: CASSVFPDRSEQYF. CDR3 nucleotides: TGTGCCAGCAGCGTATTTCCGGACAGGAGCGAGCAGTACTTC.

The V call is TRBV27, the J call TRBJ2-7, with D perhaps matching TRBD2 (5 bases). Per the germline V gene, CDR1 is MNHEY and CDR2 is SMNVEV (reference sequence). The V and J ends lost 6 bases and 4 bases respectively, with 19 bases between them. The CDR3 covers 15 residues. The CDR3 is CASSFDEGPGYEQYF. The CDR3, as DNA: TGTGCCAGCAGCTTCGACGAGGGCCCGGGTTACGAGCAGTACTTC.

This sequence joins TRBV5-4 and TRBJ2-7, with D perhaps matching TRBD2 (5 bases). V shed 2 bases and J shed 3 bases, with 9 bases lying between them. The CDR3 length is 13 residues. In germline, CDR1 is SGHNT, CDR2 YYREEE (reference sequence). The CDR3: CASSFHGGYEQYF. For the CDR3, the DNA is TGTGCCAGCAGCTTTCACGGAGGCTACGAGCAGTACTTC.

Only one count was recorded for this clone. The rearrangement joins TRBV4-1 to TRBJ2-2; possibly TRBD2 for D (5 bases). Germline values: CDR1 MGHRA, CDR2 YSYEKL. The CDR3 is 14 residues long. Between the trimmed V and J ends, which lost 4 bases and 2 bases, there was a span of 8 bases. CDR3 in DNA: TGCGCCAGCAGCCCAAGACTAAACACCGGGGAGCTGTTTTTT. The encoded protein is CASSPRLNTGELFF.

This chain connects TRBV25-1 to TRBJ2-3; D may match TRBD1 or TRBD2 (5 bases each). The V end was cut by 1 base, the J end by 0 bases, with 8 bases between. The CDR3 consists of 15 residues. CDR1 MGHDK and CDR2 SYGVNS come from the germline V gene. This CDR3 reads CASSEWGGSTDTQYF. The CDR3 DNA sequence: TGTGCCAGCAGTGAATGGGGCGGGAGCACAGATACGCAGTATTTT.

This chain links TRBV18 with TRBJ2-3, with 11 bases aligning to TRBD2. The CDR3 is 19 residues long. Trimming cost V 4 bases and J 2 bases; bases outside gene matches: 14. Germline CDR1 KGHSH, CDR2 LQKENI. The CDR3 loop reads CASSLIRAPLAGDTDTQYF. The DNA for the CDR3 is TGTGCCAGCTCACTTATACGGGCCCCACTAGCGGGAGACACAGATACGCAGTATTTT.

The chain links TRBV5-5 to TRBJ2-1; D remains unclear. The germline V gene has CDR1 SGHKS and CDR2 YYEKEE (reference sequence). The CDR3 extends over 12 amino acids. V lost 1 base, J lost 8 bases, and 7 bases lay in between. Here the CDR3 DNA reads TGTGCCAGCAGCTTGATGTTTTATGAGCAGTTCTTC. Its translation: CASSLMFYEQFF.

The chain has TRBV4-1 and TRBJ1-4; no firm D call. V lost 0 bases and J 8 bases, leaving 7 bases between the germline ends. CDR1 is MGHRA, CDR2 YSYEKL, per germline. CDR3 length: 13 amino acids. The CDR3 loop reads CASSQDPEEKLFF. DNA for the CDR3: TGCGCCAGCAGCCAAGATCCAGAGGAAAAACTGTTTTTT.

The CDR3 spells CASSPDPSTGGRYV. CDR3 in DNA: TGTGCCAGCTCACCCGACCCTTCCACTGGCGGGCGGTACGTC. The rearrangement links TRBV18 to TRBJ2-7, with a possible D match to TRBD2 (5 bases). The ends were cut back, 3 bases at V and 12 bases at J, with 21 bases in the middle. The CDR3 is 14 residues long. Germline V gene lookup returns CDR1 KGHSH and CDR2 LQKENI.

The chain uses TRBV19 and TRBJ1-5; 9 positions agree with TRBD1. Germline V CDR1 and CDR2: LNHDA, SQIVND (reference sequence). V gave up 7 bases and J gave up 11 bases; unmatched junction bases: 15. CDR3 size: 15 residues. In nucleotides, the CDR3 is TGTGCCAGTACTCGACAGGGACAGGGTAGAACGTCCCAGCATTTT. Its protein is CASTRQGQGRTSQHF.

The chain carries TRBV9 and TRBJ1-3; D gene unclear. Trimming cost V 4 bases and J 0 bases, with 5 bases left between them. This CDR3 has 13 amino acids. The V gene's germline CDR1 is SGDLS and CDR2 YYNGEE. The CDR3 DNA sequence: TGTGCCAGCAGCCTGCTCTCTGGAAACACCATATATTTT. Amino acids: CASSLLSGNTIYF.

The chain uses TRBV7-3 and TRBJ2-7; D perhaps matches TRBD2 (7 bases). Deletions cut 5 bases from V and 6 bases from J, with 20 bases between. The CDR3 has 15 amino acids. Germline-derived CDR1 and CDR2 are SGHTA and FQGTGA. The CDR3 bases are TGTGCCAGCAGCCCCCAAGGCGGGGGCCCGGTCGAGCAGTACTTC. It translates to CASSPQGGGPVEQYF.

The rearrangement links TRBV7-2 to TRBJ1-1; D call uncertain. The CDR3 sequence is 13 residues long. CDR1 is SGHTA and CDR2 is FQGNSA in the germline V gene. V gave up 10 bases and J gave up 5 bases, with 17 bases separating them. The CDR3 is CATSIRAGTEAFF. CDR3 sequence (DNA): TGTGCCACCTCGATTAGGGCGGGGACTGAAGCTTTCTTT.